This is a list of T cell receptor beta chains from one sample in a study of blood T cells in healthy people across ages. A single record per CDR3 protein comes from TCRdb applying MiXCR to the 5' RACE reads. The data contain hundreds of thousands of distinct CDR3 sequences, 58% of them seen just once; the ten biggest clones take up 20% to 25%. Sequencing was performed on blood. The receptors were gathered from a man aged 25-45 years in good health. Both conserved end residues are part of each CDR3. The D gene is left open where the match is weak. Size is omitted from some rows. Given values are once, few, many or a class for expanded clones.

>TRBV5-1|.|TRBD1|TRBJ2-7
CASSKTGDSYEQYF
TGCGCCAGCAGCAAAACAGGGGACTCCTACGAGCAGTACTTC
>TRBV10-3|.|.|TRBJ2-1
CAISEGYGESSEQFF
TGTGCCATCAGTGAGGGGTACGGGGAAAGCAGTGAGCAGTTCTTC
>TRBV7-6|.|TRBD2|TRBJ2-1
CASSSLAGGRYNEQFF
TGTGCCAGCAGCTCGCTAGCGGGGGGGCGATACAATGAGCAGTTCTTC
>TRBV28|.|.|TRBJ2-5
CASSQRRTGREETQYF
TGTGCCAGCAGTCAACGCCGGACAGGGAGGGAAGAGACCCAGTACTTC
>TRBV20-1|few|TRBD1|TRBJ2-1
CSARIQGGQFF
TGCAGTGCTAGGATACAGGGGGGGCAGTTCTTC
>TRBV12-3/TRBV12-4|.|.|TRBJ2-7
CASGYPGGEQYF
TGTGCCAGCGGATATCCCGGTGGCGAGCAGTACTTC
>TRBV7-9|.|.|TRBJ2-1
CASRSVTSYNEQFF
TGTGCCAGCAGATCGGTTACCTCCTACAATGAGCAGTTCTTC
>TRBV15|.|.|TRBJ2-1
CATRSLGGNNEQFF
TGTGCCACCAGAAGCCTGGGCGGGAACAATGAGCAGTTCTTC
>TRBV20-1|.|.|TRBJ2-5
CSARGGGTQETQYF
TGCAGTGCTAGAGGTGGCGGAACCCAAGAGACCCAGTACTTC
>TRBV6-6|.|.|TRBJ2-5
CASSYWGVGETQYF
TGTGCCAGCAGTTACTGGGGGGTGGGAGAGACCCAGTACTTC
>TRBV5-1|.|TRBD1|TRBJ1-5
CASSLQGSGQPQHF
TGCGCCAGCAGCCTACAGGGGAGTGGTCAGCCCCAGCATTTT
>TRBV7-6|.|TRBD2|TRBJ2-5
CASSPSGGLKETQYF
TGTGCCAGCAGCCCGAGCGGGGGCTTAAAAGAGACCCAGTACTTC
>TRBV29-1|once|TRBD2|TRBJ2-7
CRVVRSGGAGEQYF
TGCCGCGTTGTTAGGAGCGGGGGGGCAGGAGAGCAGTACTTC
>TRBV29-1|.|TRBD2|TRBJ2-7
CSAATSGPGYEQYF
TGCAGCGCCGCTACTAGCGGGCCGGGGTACGAGCAGTACTTC
>TRBV10-3|.|TRBD1|TRBJ1-2
CAISESGTGRYYGYTF
TGTGCCATCAGTGAGTCTGGGACAGGGCGCTACTATGGCTACACCTTC
>TRBV29-1|.|.|TRBJ2-5
CSVGQRQETQYF
TGCAGCGTTGGACAGAGGCAAGAGACCCAGTACTTC
>TRBV20-1|.|.|TRBJ2-5
CSAGLLQETQYF
TGCAGTGCTGGACTGCTGCAAGAGACCCAGTACTTC
>TRBV21-1|.|.|TRBJ2-7
CASNPIPGPYEQYF
TGTGCCAGCAACCCGATACCGGGACCTTACGAGCAGTACTTC
>TRBV20-1|few|TRBD2|TRBJ2-7
CSARDPGTIAGDYEQYF
TGCAGTGCTAGAGATCCCGGAACAATAGCGGGAGACTACGAGCAGTACTTC
>TRBV6-6|.|.|TRBJ2-5
CASSDSPRETQYF
TGTGCCAGCAGTGACTCCCCACGAGAGACCCAGTACTTC
>TRBV6-2/TRBV6-3|.|.|TRBJ2-7
CASSRDSQSSYEQYF
TGTGCCAGCAGTCGAGACTCCCAAAGCTCCTACGAGCAGTACTTC
>TRBV27|few|.|TRBJ2-3
CASRGVRDTQYF
TGTGCCAGCAGGGGAGTTCGAGATACGCAGTATTTT
>TRBV7-9|.|TRBD1|TRBJ2-7
CASSLGGTGANEQYF
TGTGCCAGCAGCTTAGGTGGGACAGGGGCCAACGAGCAGTACTTC
>TRBV20-1|.|.|TRBJ1-1
CSVRGSMNTGAFF
TGCAGTGTTAGAGGCAGCATGAACACTGGAGCTTTCTTT
>TRBV24-1|few|TRBD2|TRBJ2-3
CATSGTSGRPDTQYF
TGTGCCACCAGTGGGACTAGCGGGAGACCAGATACGCAGTATTTT
>TRBV5-1|.|.|TRBJ2-7
CATRRDPAYEQYF
TGCGCCACCAGACGGGACCCAGCCTACGAGCAGTACTTC
>TRBV27|few|.|TRBJ2-1
CASSLFSSNEQFF
TGTGCCAGCAGCCTGTTCTCTAGCAATGAGCAGTTCTTC
>TRBV4-2|.|.|TRBJ1-1
CASSQESGTTNMNTEAFF
TGTGCCAGCAGCCAAGAGTCGGGAACGACCAACATGAACACTGAAGCTTTCTTT
>TRBV29-1|.|.|TRBJ2-1
CSVPAVTGTYNEQFF
TGCAGCGTTCCGGCCGTGACCGGGACTTACAATGAGCAGTTCTTC
>TRBV29-1|few|.|TRBJ1-2
CSGGGISDGYTF
TGCAGCGGTGGGGGCATCAGTGATGGCTACACCTTC
>TRBV7-6|.|TRBD1|TRBJ1-2
CASRPRRQGYYGYTF
TGTGCCAGCAGACCACGAAGACAGGGCTACTATGGCTACACCTTC
>TRBV20-1|.|TRBD2|TRBJ2-5
CSAIGGTQETQYF
TGCAGTGCTATCGGGGGGACCCAAGAGACCCAGTACTTC
>TRBV21-1|.|.|TRBJ1-2
CASSKDTIYTF
TGTGCCAGCAGCAAAGATACTATCTACACCTTC
>TRBV6-6|few|.|TRBJ1-2
CASSYEVQGNGYTF
TGTGCCAGCAGTTACGAGGTCCAGGGTAACGGCTACACCTTC
>TRBV5-1|few|.|TRBJ2-7
CASSLAQGDYAGGTSPYEQYF
TGCGCCAGCAGCTTGGCCCAGGGGGATTATGCGGGGGGTACCTCTCCCTACGAGCAGTACTTC
>TRBV9|.|.|TRBJ2-7
CASSVRLDYEQYF
TGTGCCAGCAGCGTAAGACTCGACTACGAGCAGTACTTC
>TRBV12-3/TRBV12-4|.|.|TRBJ2-6
CASGKQGSSGANVLTF
TGTGCCAGCGGGAAACAGGGAAGCTCTGGGGCCAACGTCCTGACTTTC
>TRBV7-2|few|TRBD2|TRBJ2-7
CASSLVLAGFPYEQYF
TGTGCCAGCAGCTTAGTTCTAGCGGGCTTCCCCTACGAGCAGTACTTC
>TRBV25-1|few|TRBD1|TRBJ2-3
CASSSGGGRSHTQYF
TGTGCCAGCAGCTCAGGGGGCGGCAGATCCCATACGCAGTATTTT
>TRBV10-3|.|.|TRBJ2-7
CAISPGARNEQYF
TGTGCCATCAGCCCCGGGGCTCGGAACGAGCAGTACTTC
>TRBV18|.|.|TRBJ1-3
CASSPQVLPDTIYF
TGTGCCAGCTCACCACAGGTTCTACCGGACACCATATATTTT